This T cell receptor (beta chain) derives from a study of cytomegalovirus exposure and HLA in healthy donors. This CDR3 comprises 14 residues. The V end was cut by 5 bases, the J end by 1 base, with 12 bases between. CDR1 is SGHVS and CDR2 is FNYEAQ in the germline V gene. In the PCR, 60 Vbeta and 13 Jbeta primers were used. The protocol was immunoSEQ multiplex PCR, while the TCRdb copy is restricted to in-frame clones and leaves out a portion. The repertoire has roughly 140,000 clones, roughly 80% of them found once; the top ten carry approximately 5.1%. This clone was recorded only once. This sequence originates from a male donor in good health and CMV-seronegative. The sample taken for sequencing was PBMCs. V gene TRBV7-6 combines with J gene TRBJ2-7, with a weak D call TRBD2 (6 bases). In DNA form, the CDR3 reads TGTGCCAGCAGCCAGGGACTCCAATCCTACGAGCAGTACTTC. Encoded protein: CASSQGLQSYEQYF.